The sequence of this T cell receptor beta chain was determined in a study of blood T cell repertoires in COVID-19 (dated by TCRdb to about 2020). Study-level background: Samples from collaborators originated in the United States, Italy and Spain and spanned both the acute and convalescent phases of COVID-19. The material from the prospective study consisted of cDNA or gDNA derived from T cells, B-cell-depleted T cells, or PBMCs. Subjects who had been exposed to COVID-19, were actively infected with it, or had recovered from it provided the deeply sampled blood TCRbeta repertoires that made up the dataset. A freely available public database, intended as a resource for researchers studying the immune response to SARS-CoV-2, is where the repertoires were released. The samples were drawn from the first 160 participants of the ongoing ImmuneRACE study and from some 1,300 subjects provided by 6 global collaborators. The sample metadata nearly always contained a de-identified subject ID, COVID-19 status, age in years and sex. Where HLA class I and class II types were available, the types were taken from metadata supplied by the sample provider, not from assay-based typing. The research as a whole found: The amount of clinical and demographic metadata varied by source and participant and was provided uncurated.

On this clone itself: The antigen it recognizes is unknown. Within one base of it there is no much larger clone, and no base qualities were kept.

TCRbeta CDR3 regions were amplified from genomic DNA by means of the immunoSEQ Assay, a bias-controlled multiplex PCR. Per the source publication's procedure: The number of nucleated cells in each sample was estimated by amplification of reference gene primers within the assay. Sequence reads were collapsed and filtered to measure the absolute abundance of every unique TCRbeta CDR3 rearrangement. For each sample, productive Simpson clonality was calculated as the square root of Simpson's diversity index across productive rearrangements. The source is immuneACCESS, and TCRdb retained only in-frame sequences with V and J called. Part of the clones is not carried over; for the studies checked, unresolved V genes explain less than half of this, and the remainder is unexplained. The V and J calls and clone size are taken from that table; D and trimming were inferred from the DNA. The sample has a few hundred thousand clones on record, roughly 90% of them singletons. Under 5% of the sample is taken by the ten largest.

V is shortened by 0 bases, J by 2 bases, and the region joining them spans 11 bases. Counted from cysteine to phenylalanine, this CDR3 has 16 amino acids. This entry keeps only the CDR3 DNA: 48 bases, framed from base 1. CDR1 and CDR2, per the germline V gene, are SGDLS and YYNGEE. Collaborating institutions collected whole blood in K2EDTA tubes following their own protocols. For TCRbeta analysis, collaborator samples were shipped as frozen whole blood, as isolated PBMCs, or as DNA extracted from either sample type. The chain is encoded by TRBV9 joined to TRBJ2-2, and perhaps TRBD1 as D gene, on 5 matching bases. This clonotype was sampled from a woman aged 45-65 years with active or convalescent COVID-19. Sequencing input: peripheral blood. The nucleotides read TGTGCCAGCAGCGTAGAGCAGGGAACAAACACCGGGGAGCTGTTTTTT. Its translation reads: CASSVEQGTNTGELFF.